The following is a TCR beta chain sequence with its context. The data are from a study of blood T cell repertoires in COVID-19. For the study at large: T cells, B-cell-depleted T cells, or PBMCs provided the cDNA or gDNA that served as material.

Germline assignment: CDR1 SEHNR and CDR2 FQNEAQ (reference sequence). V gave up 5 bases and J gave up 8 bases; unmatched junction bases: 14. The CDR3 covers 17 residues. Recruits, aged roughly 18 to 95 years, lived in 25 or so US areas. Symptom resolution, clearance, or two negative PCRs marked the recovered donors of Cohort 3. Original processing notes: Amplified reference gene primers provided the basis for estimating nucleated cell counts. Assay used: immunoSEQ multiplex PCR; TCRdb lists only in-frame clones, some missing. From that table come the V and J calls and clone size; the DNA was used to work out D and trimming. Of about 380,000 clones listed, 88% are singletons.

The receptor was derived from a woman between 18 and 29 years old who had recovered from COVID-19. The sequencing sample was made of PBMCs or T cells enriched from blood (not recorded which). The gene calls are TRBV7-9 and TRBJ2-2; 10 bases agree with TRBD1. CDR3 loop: CASSTSRDRGFYGELFF. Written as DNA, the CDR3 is TGTGCCAGCAGCACTTCCCGGGACAGGGGATTCTATGGGGAGCTGTTTTTT.